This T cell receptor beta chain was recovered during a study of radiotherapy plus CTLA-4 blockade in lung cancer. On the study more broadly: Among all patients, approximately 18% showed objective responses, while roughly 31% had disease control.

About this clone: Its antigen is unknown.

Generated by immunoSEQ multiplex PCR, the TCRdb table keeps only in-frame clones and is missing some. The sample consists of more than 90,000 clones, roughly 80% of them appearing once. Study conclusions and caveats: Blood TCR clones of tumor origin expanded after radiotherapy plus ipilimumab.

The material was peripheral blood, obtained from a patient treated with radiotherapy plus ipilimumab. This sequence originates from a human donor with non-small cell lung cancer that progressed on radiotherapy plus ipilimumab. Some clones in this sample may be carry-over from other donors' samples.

Written as DNA, the CDR3 is TGTGCCAGCAGTGGTGATTCAAACCCAGATACGCAGTATTTT. It yields the protein CASSGDSNPDTQYF. The J gene is TRBJ2-3, the V gene TRBV28; no clear D gene. The ends were cut back, 5 bases at V and 4 bases at J, with 13 bases in the middle. The CDR3 extends over 14 amino acids. CDR1 is MDHEN and CDR2 is SYDVKM in the germline V gene. The full variable domain, its missing parts supplied by reference TRBV28 and TRBJ2-3, is DVKVTQSSRYLVKRTGEKVFLECVQDMDHENMFWYRQDPGLGLRLIYFSYDVKMKEKGDIPEGYSVSREKKERFSLILESASTNQTSMYLCASSGDSNPDTQYFGPGTRLTVL.